Listed below are T cell receptor beta chains from one sample, sequenced in a study of blood T cell repertoires in COVID-19. Assay used: immunoSEQ multiplex PCR; TCRdb lists only in-frame clones, some missing. Of hundreds of thousands of clones listed, around 89% are singletons. Specimen: peripheral blood. Source of these receptors: a woman aged 25 to 39 who had recovered from COVID-19. Each CDR3 is given with its conserved first and last residue. The order of the fields is D gene, J gene, V gene, CDR3 DNA, CDR3 protein. A D gene is named only where the DNA matches it firmly.

-,TRBJ1-1,TRBV10-3,TGTGCCATCAGTGTCACAGGGAGGAACACTGAAGCTTTCTTT,CAISVTGRNTEAFF
TRBD1,TRBJ1-6,TRBV28,TGTGCCAGCAGCGGGACAGGTGAGGGTTATAATTCACCCCTCCACTTT,CASSGTGEGYNSPLHF
-,TRBJ1-5,TRBV6-5,TGTGCCAGCAGTTACTCGCGGGGGAGAGGTCAGCCCCAGCATTTT,CASSYSRGRGQPQHF
-,TRBJ2-3,TRBV4-2,TGTGCCAGCAGCCCCCTGCGCAGGGGAAGCACAGATACGCAGTATTTT,CASSPLRRGSTDTQYF
TRBD1,TRBJ1-4,TRBV28,TGTGCCAGCAGTTTCCCGTCACCTGGCCGGGACAGACTCACGGATATAGATGAAAAACTGTTTTTT,CASSFPSPGRDRLTDIDEKLFF
TRBD1,TRBJ1-2,TRBV6-5,TGTGCCAGCACCAACAGGGGCGCGAGTTTGGTTGGCTACACCTTC,CASTNRGASLVGYTF
TRBD1,TRBJ1-2,TRBV5-5,TGTGCCAGCAGCTCCCGGGACAGGGCAGTCTATGGCTACACCTTC,CASSSRDRAVYGYTF
TRBD1,TRBJ2-7,TRBV7-9,TGTGCCAGCAGCGCATCCGGGACAGGCTCCTACGAGCAGTACTTC,CASSASGTGSYEQYF
TRBD2,TRBJ2-1,TRBV5-4,TGTGCCAGCAGCTCGATGACTAGCGGTAATTACAATGAGCAGTTCTTC,CASSSMTSGNYNEQFF
-,TRBJ1-4,TRBV3-1/TRBV3-2,TGTGCCAGCAGCCAACTTAATGAAAAACTGTTTTTT,CASSQLNEKLFF
TRBD1,TRBJ1-4,TRBV2,TGTGCCAGCCGACAGGGGGAGCGTGAAAAACTGTTTTTT,CASRQGEREKLFF
TRBD1,TRBJ2-3,TRBV4-3,TGCGCCAGCAGGAAGCTCGGGACAGCAGATACGCAGTATTTT,CASRKLGTADTQYF
-,TRBJ1-1,TRBV9,TGTGCCAGCAGCGTAGACTTCGCGACAGAAGCTTTCTTT,CASSVDFATEAFF
-,TRBJ1-5,TRBV19,TGTGCCAGTAGTAAGGACAGAGACAATCAGCCCCAGCATTTT,CASSKDRDNQPQHF